The 9 T cell receptor beta chains below were found in one sample sequenced in a study of shared T cell receptors in the human thymus (dated by TCRdb to about 2021). Library method: the immunoSEQ multiplex PCR assay. TCRdb re-hosts the immuneACCESS table, in-frame sequences only. Its copies lack some clones; in the studies checked, an unresolved V gene accounts for under half of them, and the cause for the rest is not known. The sample includes roughly 710,000 clones, with approximately 85% observed a single time. Roughly 0.01% of the sample comes from the top ten. These same data were also listed under a study on human thymus T cells.

Sequenced: thymocytes. These receptors were taken from a girl less than two years old with a congenital heart defect. Donor details come from another sample of the same person, matched by shared clones.

The chain is built from TRBV6-6 and TRBJ2-1; 10 nucleotides line up with TRBD1. Germline CDR1 is MNHNY and CDR2 is SVGAGI (reference sequence). V shed 4 bases, J shed 8 bases, and the junction held 8 bases outside the gene matches. This CDR3 has 15 residues. CDR3 amino acids: CASSWTGGSRDEQFF. The CDR3, as DNA: TGTGCCAGCAGTTGGACAGGGGGTTCGAGAGATGAGCAGTTCTTC.

This chain joins TRBV4-3 and TRBJ2-1; weak D call: TRBD1 (6 bases). Germline V gene data show CDR1 as LGHNA and CDR2 as YSLEER. Trimming stripped 3 bases from V and 6 bases from J, with 18 bases between. This CDR3 comprises 16 residues. The CDR3 loop is CASSQGRDKERNEQFF. The CDR3 region has the DNA TGCGCCAGCAGCCAGGGCCGGGACAAGGAGCGCAATGAGCAGTTCTTC.

V usage is TRBV6-1 and J usage is TRBJ1-1; a weak D match, TRBD1 (6 bases). The CDR3 contains 14 residues. Trimming left V 2 bases short and J 1 base short, with 8 bases between. Per the germline V gene, CDR1 is MNHNS and CDR2 is SASEGT. CDR3 region: CASSEQTGNTEAFF. DNA for the CDR3: TGTGCCAGCAGTGAACAGACAGGGAACACTGAAGCTTTCTTT.

The chain is built from TRBV10-3 and TRBJ1-2; D is unresolved. CDR1 and CDR2 (germline): ENHRY, SYGVKD. The CDR3 loop spans 14 amino acids. The V gene lost 2 bases and the J gene lost 7 bases, with 14 bases spanning the gap. The CDR3 is CAISEGAGESGYTF. CDR3 sequence (DNA): TGTGCCATCAGTGAGGGTGCCGGGGAGAGTGGCTACACCTTC.

CDR3 coding DNA: TGTGCCAGCAGCAGGGACAGAAACACTGAAGCTTTCTTT. Translation gives CASSRDRNTEAFF. The V call is TRBV6-1, the J call TRBJ1-1; 7 nucleotides match TRBD1. J lost 2 bases, V lost 6 bases, and 3 bases had no gene match. Germline V lookup: CDR1 MNHNS, CDR2 SASEGT. This CDR3 has 13 amino acids.

This clone appeared a single time. Within the sample, other DNA sequences also encode this same CDR3. CDR3 region: CASSLSRNTEAFF. The CDR3 nucleotides read TGTGCCAGCAGCCTCTCTAGAAACACTGAAGCTTTCTTT. V is TRBV5-6 and J is TRBJ1-1; D remains unclear. Germline values: CDR1 SGHDT, CDR2 YYEEEE. The V and J ends lost 4 bases and 2 bases respectively, with 9 bases between them. The CDR3 has 13 amino acids.

The chain combines TRBV4-1 with TRBJ2-3; TRBD2 matches at 11 bases. The CDR3 has 16 residues. Losses at the gene ends were 7 bases for V and 2 bases for J; bases not matched to a gene: 8. The germline V gene has CDR1 MGHRA and CDR2 YSYEKL. In nucleotides, the CDR3 is TGCGCCAGCAACCTCCAACTAGCGGGGGCCACAGATACGCAGTATTTT. Its protein product is CASNLQLAGATDTQYF.

The table lists this clone with a count of one. This chain uses TRBV5-1 with TRBJ2-2, with D possibly TRBD2 on 5 matching bases. V lost 4 bases to trimming and J lost 0 bases, with 10 bases between them. The germline CDR1 and CDR2 sequences are SGHRS and YFSETQ. The CDR3 has 15 amino acids. The CDR3 nucleotides are TGCGCCAGCAGCCCGGGGATAACGAACACCGGGGAGCTGTTTTTT. Translation gives CASSPGITNTGELFF.

The V gene is TRBV14, the J gene TRBJ2-3, with TRBD2 matching 11 bases. Germline-derived CDR1 and CDR2 are SGHDN and FVKESK. The trim removed 4 bases at V and 3 bases at J, leaving 6 bases unmatched. This CDR3 has 16 residues. The CDR3: CASSLVGLAGTDTQYF. CDR3 DNA: TGTGCCAGCAGCCTCGTCGGACTAGCGGGTACAGATACGCAGTATTTT.